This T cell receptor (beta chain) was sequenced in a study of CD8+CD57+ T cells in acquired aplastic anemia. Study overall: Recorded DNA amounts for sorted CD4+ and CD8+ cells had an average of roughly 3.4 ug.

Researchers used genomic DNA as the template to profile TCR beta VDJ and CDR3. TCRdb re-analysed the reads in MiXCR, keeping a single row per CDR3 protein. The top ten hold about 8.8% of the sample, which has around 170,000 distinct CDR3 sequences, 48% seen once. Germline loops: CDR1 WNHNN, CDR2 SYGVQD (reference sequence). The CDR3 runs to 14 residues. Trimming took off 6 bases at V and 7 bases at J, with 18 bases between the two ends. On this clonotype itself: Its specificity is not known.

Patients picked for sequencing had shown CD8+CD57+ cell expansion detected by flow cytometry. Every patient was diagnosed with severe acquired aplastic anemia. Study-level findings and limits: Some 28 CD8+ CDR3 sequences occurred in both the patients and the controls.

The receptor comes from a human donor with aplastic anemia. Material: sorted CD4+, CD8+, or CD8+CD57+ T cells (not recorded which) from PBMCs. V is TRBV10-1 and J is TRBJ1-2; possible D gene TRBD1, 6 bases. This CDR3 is CASSPTVGGGGYTF. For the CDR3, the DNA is TGCGCCAGCAGCCCTACCGTGGGGGGCGGTGGCTACACCTTC.